This TCR beta chain was identified during a study of T cell repertoires in cytomegalovirus infection. Trimming pared 1 base from V and 16 bases from J, leaving 17 bases between. The CDR3 runs to 13 residues. Germline V gives CDR1 SGHAT, CDR2 FQNNGV. Details on this clonotype: As yet, its antigen is unknown.

MiXCR, applied by TCRdb to the reads, yields one record per CDR3 protein. This table has about 900,000 distinct CDR3 sequences, roughly a third appearing once. Study-wide results and caveats: Individuals carrying CMV plus the relevant HLA were identified by cumulative frequency of public TCR beta families.

V and J are TRBV11-2 and TRBJ1-5; no reliable D call. This clonotype was obtained from a human donor in good health (CMV status not recorded). Some clones in this sample may be carry-over from other donors' samples. The sample here was cultured CD8+ T cells from PBMCs, taken from culture after CMV antigen stimulation. The CDR3 nucleotides are TGTGCCAGCAGCTTAGTCCCCCCGGACCCCCTCCATTTT. Translating it yields CASSLVPPDPLHF.